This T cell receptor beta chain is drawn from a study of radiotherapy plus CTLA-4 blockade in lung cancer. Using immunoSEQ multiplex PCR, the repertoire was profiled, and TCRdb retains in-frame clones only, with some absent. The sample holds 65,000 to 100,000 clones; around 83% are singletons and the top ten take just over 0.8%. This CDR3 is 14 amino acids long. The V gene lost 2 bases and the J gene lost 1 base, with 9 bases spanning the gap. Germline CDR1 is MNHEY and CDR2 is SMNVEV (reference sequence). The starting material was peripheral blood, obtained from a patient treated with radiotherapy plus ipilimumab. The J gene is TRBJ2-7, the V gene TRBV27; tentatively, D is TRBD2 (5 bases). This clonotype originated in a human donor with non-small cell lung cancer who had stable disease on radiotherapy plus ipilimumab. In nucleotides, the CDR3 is TGTGCCAGCAGTTTAGTCGGCGGGTCCTACGAGCAGTACTTC. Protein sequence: CASSLVGGSYEQYF.